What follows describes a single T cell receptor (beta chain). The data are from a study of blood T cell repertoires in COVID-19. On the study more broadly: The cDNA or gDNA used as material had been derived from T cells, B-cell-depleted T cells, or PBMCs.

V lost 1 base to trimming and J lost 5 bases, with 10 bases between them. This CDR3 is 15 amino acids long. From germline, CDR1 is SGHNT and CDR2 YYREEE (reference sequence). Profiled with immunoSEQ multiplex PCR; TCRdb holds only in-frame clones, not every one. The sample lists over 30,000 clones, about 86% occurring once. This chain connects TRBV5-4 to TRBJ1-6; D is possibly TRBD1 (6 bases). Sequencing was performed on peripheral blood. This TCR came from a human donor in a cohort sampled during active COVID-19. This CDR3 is CASSLMTGDNSPLHF. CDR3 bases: TGTGCCAGCAGCTTGATGACAGGCGATAATTCACCCCTCCACTTT.